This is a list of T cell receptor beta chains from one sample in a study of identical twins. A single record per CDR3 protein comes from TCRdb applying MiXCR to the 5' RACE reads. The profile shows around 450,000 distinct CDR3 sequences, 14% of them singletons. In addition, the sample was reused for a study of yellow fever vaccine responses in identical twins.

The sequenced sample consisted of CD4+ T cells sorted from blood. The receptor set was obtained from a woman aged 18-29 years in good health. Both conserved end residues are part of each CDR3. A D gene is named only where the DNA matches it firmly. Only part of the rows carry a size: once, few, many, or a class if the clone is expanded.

CASSVDPRPGHRSPLHF | TGTGCCAGCAGCGTAGATCCCCGGCCAGGGCACCGATCACCCCTCCACTTT | 17 | TRBV9 | - | - | TRBJ1-6
CSVEDSGVDQNIQYF | TGCAGCGTTGAGGACAGTGGGGTTGATCAGAACATTCAGTACTTC | 15 | TRBV29-1 | few | - | TRBJ2-4
CASSYDRDGANVLTF | TGTGCCAGCAGTTACGACAGGGATGGGGCCAACGTCCTGACTTTC | 15 | TRBV6-5 | - | TRBD1 | TRBJ2-6
CASRQGQSNYGYTF | TGTGCCAGCAGACAGGGACAGTCTAACTATGGCTACACCTTC | 14 | TRBV7-9 | few | TRBD1 | TRBJ1-2
CASSLGLAGGLSDTQYF | TGTGCCAGCAGCTTGGGACTAGCGGGAGGGCTCTCAGATACGCAGTATTTT | 17 | TRBV5-6 | - | TRBD2 | TRBJ2-3
CASSLYDSNEQFF | TGTGCCAGCAGCTTATACGACTCCAATGAGCAGTTCTTC | 13 | TRBV7-9 | - | - | TRBJ2-1
CASSPDRGYQVEQYF | TGTGCCAGCAGCCCTGACAGGGGGTACCAGGTCGAGCAGTACTTC | 15 | TRBV4-2 | - | TRBD1 | TRBJ2-7
CSASKLTGLAYNEQFF | TGCAGTGCTAGCAAATTAACAGGGCTAGCCTACAATGAGCAGTTCTTC | 16 | TRBV20-1 | once | - | TRBJ2-1
CASSLKQGDEQYF | TGTGCCAGCTCACTGAAACAGGGGGACGAGCAGTACTTC | 13 | TRBV18 | - | TRBD1 | TRBJ2-7
CSGEKQGSSYEQYF | TGCAGTGGAGAGAAACAGGGATCTTCTTACGAGCAGTACTTC | 14 | TRBV20-1 | few | - | TRBJ2-7
CASSNQAISSYEQYF | TGTGCCAGCAGCAACCAGGCCATAAGCTCCTACGAGCAGTACTTC | 15 | TRBV28 | few | - | TRBJ2-7
CASSLGKVPEAFF | TGTGCCAGCAGTCTAGGGAAGGTTCCTGAAGCTTTCTTT | 13 | TRBV12-3/TRBV12-4 | many | - | TRBJ1-1
CASSLVAGGAVYEQYF | TGCGCCAGCAGCTTGGTGGCGGGGGGGGCCGTCTACGAGCAGTACTTC | 16 | TRBV5-1 | few | TRBD2 | TRBJ2-7
CASSQDEDRPTDTQYF | TGTGCCAGCAGCCAAGACGAGGACCGACCGACAGATACGCAGTATTTT | 16 | TRBV3-1 | few | - | TRBJ2-3
CATTQREGSEDTQYF | TGTGCCACCACGCAGCGGGAGGGCTCAGAAGATACGCAGTATTTT | 15 | TRBV7-9 | few | TRBD2 | TRBJ2-3
CASSLSSRAYEQYF | TGTGCCAGCAGCTTATCTTCCAGGGCCTACGAGCAGTACTTC | 14 | TRBV7-8 | few | - | TRBJ2-7
CASSAQAEQFF | TGTGCCAGCAGCGCCCAGGCTGAGCAGTTCTTC | 11 | TRBV9 | few | - | TRBJ2-1
CASSPRVSYEQYF | TGTGCCAGCAGCCCAAGGGTATCCTACGAGCAGTACTTC | 13 | TRBV14 | many | - | TRBJ2-7
CASSEERSSSTGELFF | TGTGCCAGCAGCGAGGAACGTTCTAGCAGTACCGGGGAGCTGTTTTTT | 16 | TRBV7-9 | - | - | TRBJ2-2
CAIAGTSTLGTDTQYF | TGTGCCATCGCGGGTACTAGCACCCTTGGCACAGATACGCAGTATTTT | 16 | TRBV10-3 | many | - | TRBJ2-3
CASSLSIRGRETQYF | TGTGCCAGCAGTTTATCCATCCGGGGGAGAGAGACCCAGTACTTC | 15 | TRBV12-3/TRBV12-4 | many | - | TRBJ2-5
CASTDGSSGANVLTF | TGCGCCAGCACCGATGGAAGCTCTGGGGCCAACGTCCTGACTTTC | 15 | TRBV5-1 | - | - | TRBJ2-6